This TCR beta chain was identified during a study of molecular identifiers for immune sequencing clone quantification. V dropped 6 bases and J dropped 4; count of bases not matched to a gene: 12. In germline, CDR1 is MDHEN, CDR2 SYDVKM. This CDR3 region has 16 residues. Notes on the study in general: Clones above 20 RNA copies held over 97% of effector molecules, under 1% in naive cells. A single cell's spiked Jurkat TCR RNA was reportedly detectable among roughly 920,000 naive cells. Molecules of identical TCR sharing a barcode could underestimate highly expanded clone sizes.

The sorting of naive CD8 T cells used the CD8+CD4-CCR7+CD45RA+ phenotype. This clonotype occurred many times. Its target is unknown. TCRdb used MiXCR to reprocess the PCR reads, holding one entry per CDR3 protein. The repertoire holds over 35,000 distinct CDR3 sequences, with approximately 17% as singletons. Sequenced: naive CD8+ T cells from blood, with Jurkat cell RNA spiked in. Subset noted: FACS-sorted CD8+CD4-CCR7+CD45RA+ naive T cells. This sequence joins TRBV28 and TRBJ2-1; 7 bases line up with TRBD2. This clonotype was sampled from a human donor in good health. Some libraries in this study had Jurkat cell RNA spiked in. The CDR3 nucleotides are TGTGCCAGCAGCCGTCGAACTAGCGCATTTTACAATGAGCAGTTCTTC. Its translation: CASSRRTSAFYNEQFF.